This TCR beta chain derives from a study of blood T cell repertoires in COVID-19. Study as a whole: COVID-19 samples, acute and convalescent, were from the United States, Italy and Spain. Sample material is recorded as cDNA or gDNA derived from T cells, B-cell-depleted T cells, or PBMCs.

Study processing details: By means of reference gene primer amplification, nucleated cell counts were estimated. Sequencing was performed with immunoSEQ multiplex PCR; in TCRdb, only in-frame clones are kept and a portion is missing. V, J and clone size derive from that table, while D and trimming were established from the DNA sequence. The repertoire holds 200,000 or so clones, with approximately 90% as singletons. Trimming removed 3 bases from V and 8 bases from J; junction bases left unmatched: 9. CDR3 size: 14 residues. Germline V gene sequence: CDR1 SGHNT, CDR2 YYREEE (reference sequence). The receptor was isolated from a man between 65 and 85 years old with acute or convalescent COVID-19. Source material: peripheral blood. The chain employs TRBV5-4 and TRBJ1-2, with TRBD1 matching over 8 bases. The CDR3 DNA is TGTGCCAGCAGCTGGACAGGGATTTCATCGGGCTACACCTTC. This codes for CASSWTGISSGYTF. Complete variable domain (other parts from reference TRBV5-4 and TRBJ1-2): ETGVTQSPTHLIKTRGQQVTLRCSSQSGHNTVSWYQQALGQGPQFIFQYYREEENGRGNFPPRFSGLQFPNYSSELNVNALELDDSALYLCASSWTGISSGYTFGSGTRLTVV.